The clone carrying this TCR beta chain was counted once. Its antigen is not known. Germline V gene data show CDR1 as LNHDA and CDR2 as SQIVND (reference sequence). This CDR3 comprises 14 residues. Trimming took off 5 bases at V and 1 base at J, with 10 bases between the two ends. Libraries were prepared by immunoSEQ multiplex PCR; TCRdb keeps only in-frame clonotypes and omits some of them. The table lists tens of thousands of clones, around 81% of them singletons, with under 6% in the top ten. This specimen belongs to a study of OX40 agonist ivuxolimab in advanced cancers. Study information: Each dose-escalation patient presented with hepatocellular carcinoma, melanoma, renal cell or head and neck cancer.

The study's findings and limits: CD4+ and CD8+ blood T cells expanded clonally by week 6 at 0.1 to 3.0 mg/kg.

The J gene is TRBJ2-3, the V gene TRBV19; D might be TRBD2 (6 bases). The clonotype was recovered from an adult with an advanced solid tumor such as melanoma, head and neck, liver or kidney cancer. The input for sequencing was CD4+ or CD8+ T cells sorted from blood, taken in a trial of the OX40 agonist ivuxolimab. CDR3: CASSVSGGTDTQYF. The CDR3 DNA sequence: TGTGCCAGTAGTGTTAGCGGAGGCACAGATACGCAGTATTTT.